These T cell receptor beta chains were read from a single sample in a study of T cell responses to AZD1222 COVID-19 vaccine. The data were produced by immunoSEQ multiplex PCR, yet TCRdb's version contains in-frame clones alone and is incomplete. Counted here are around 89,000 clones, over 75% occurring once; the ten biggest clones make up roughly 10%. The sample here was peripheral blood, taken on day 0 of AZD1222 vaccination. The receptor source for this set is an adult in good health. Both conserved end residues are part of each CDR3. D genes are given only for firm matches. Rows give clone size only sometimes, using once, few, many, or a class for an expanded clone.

DNA: TGTGCCAGTAGTATAGATCAGGGGTCAGGATCACCCCTCCACTTT
CDR3: CASSIDQGSGSPLHF
D: NA
size: once
J: TRBJ1-6
V: TRBV19

DNA: TGTGCCATCAGTGATAGAGGGGCGGCGGCCGGGGAGCTGTTTTTT
CDR3: CAISDRGAAAGELFF
D: NA
size: once
J: TRBJ2-2
V: TRBV10-3

DNA: TGTGCCAGCAGCCCGATGCGGGACACGTCTGGCTACACCTTC
CDR3: CASSPMRDTSGYTF
D: NA
size: NA
J: TRBJ1-2
V: TRBV7-2

DNA: TGCGCCAGCAGCCAAGATCCCCGGGAAAGCGCCTACGAGCAGTACTTC
CDR3: CASSQDPRESAYEQYF
D: NA
size: NA
J: TRBJ2-7
V: TRBV4-1

DNA: TGTGCCAGCTCCGGGACCTATGGCTACACCTTC
CDR3: CASSGTYGYTF
D: NA
size: NA
J: TRBJ1-2
V: TRBV28

DNA: TGTGCCAGCAGTTTATTTCGGGCAGGCTCGGGGAACACTGAAGCTTTCTTT
CDR3: CASSLFRAGSGNTEAFF
D: NA
size: NA
J: TRBJ1-1
V: TRBV28

DNA: TGTGCCAGCAGCCCATGGGGGGGCTTCACTGAAGCTTTCTTT
CDR3: CASSPWGGFTEAFF
D: NA
size: NA
J: TRBJ1-1
V: TRBV7-9

DNA: TGCAGTGCTAGAAGGGAGAACGAGCAGTACTTC
CDR3: CSARRENEQYF
D: NA
size: NA
J: TRBJ2-7
V: TRBV20-1

DNA: TGTGCTAGTGGTTTGGGACAGCCAACCCAGCCCCAGCATTTT
CDR3: CASGLGQPTQPQHF
D: NA
size: NA
J: TRBJ1-5
V: TRBV12-5

DNA: TGTGCCAGCAGTTTATTTGTTGGAAACACCATATATTTT
CDR3: CASSLFVGNTIYF
D: NA
size: few
J: TRBJ1-3
V: TRBV12-3/TRBV12-4

DNA: TGTGCCAGCAGCCAAGGGGGAGCGGCGAATGAGCAGTTCTTC
CDR3: CASSQGGAANEQFF
D: NA
size: NA
J: TRBJ2-1
V: TRBV3-1/TRBV3-2

DNA: TGTGCCAGCAGCTCAGACAGGGGGACTGAAGCTTTCTTT
CDR3: CASSSDRGTEAFF
D: TRBD1
size: few
J: TRBJ1-1
V: TRBV7-3

DNA: TGTGCCAGCAGCTTACAGCGCTCTGGAAACACCATATATTTT
CDR3: CASSLQRSGNTIYF
D: NA
size: NA
J: TRBJ1-3
V: TRBV7-6

DNA: TGCAGTGCTAGAGGTGCCTACGAGCAGTACTTC
CDR3: CSARGAYEQYF
D: NA
size: NA
J: TRBJ2-7
V: TRBV20-1

DNA: TGCGGAAAGGGGACAGGGGGCCCTGTGCGCGAGCAGTACTTC
CDR3: CGKGTGGPVREQYF
D: TRBD1
size: NA
J: TRBJ2-7
V: TRBV23-1

DNA: TGCGCCAGCAGCCAAGAGAGAGGACCTAGCGGGAACACCGGGGAGCTGTTTTTT
CDR3: CASSQERGPSGNTGELFF
D: TRBD2
size: once
J: TRBJ2-2
V: TRBV4-1

DNA: TGTGCCAGCAGCATGGACGGGGGTTTGAGGTCACCCCTCCACTTT
CDR3: CASSMDGGLRSPLHF
D: NA
size: once
J: TRBJ1-6
V: TRBV28

DNA: TGCGCCAGCAGCCAAGGCTCCGGGACAGGGGCCGAGACCCAGTACTTC
CDR3: CASSQGSGTGAETQYF
D: TRBD1
size: NA
J: TRBJ2-5
V: TRBV4-1

DNA: TGTGCCAGTAGTAGAGGACAGGACCCCAATCAGCCCCAGCATTTT
CDR3: CASSRGQDPNQPQHF
D: TRBD1
size: NA
J: TRBJ1-5
V: TRBV19

DNA: TGTGCCATCAGTGAGTCGGGCGGGGACGAGCAGTACTTC
CDR3: CAISESGGDEQYF
D: NA
size: NA
J: TRBJ2-7
V: TRBV10-3

DNA: TGCGCCAGCAGCACTGACGGACACAATGAGCAGTTCTTC
CDR3: CASSTDGHNEQFF
D: NA
size: NA
J: TRBJ2-1
V: TRBV5-1

DNA: TGTGCCATCAGCACCGACTCCTACAATGAGCAGTTCTTC
CDR3: CAISTDSYNEQFF
D: NA
size: NA
J: TRBJ2-1
V: TRBV10-3

DNA: TGTGCCAGCAGTTACTCGAGGGATCAGCCCCAGCATTTT
CDR3: CASSYSRDQPQHF
D: NA
size: NA
J: TRBJ1-5
V: TRBV6-2/TRBV6-3

DNA: TGTGCCAGCAGCGTTATATCGGGGAATACAGATACGCAGTATTTT
CDR3: CASSVISGNTDTQYF
D: NA
size: NA
J: TRBJ2-3
V: TRBV7-3

DNA: TGTGCCAGCAGTGAACGGGCCGGGCGCGTCGGTGAGCAGTTCTTC
CDR3: CASSERAGRVGEQFF
D: NA
size: NA
J: TRBJ2-1
V: TRBV25-1

DNA: TGTGCCATCAGTGACCCTAGCGGGACCGGGGAGACCCAGTACTTC
CDR3: CAISDPSGTGETQYF
D: TRBD2
size: NA
J: TRBJ2-5
V: TRBV10-3

DNA: TGTGCCAGCAGCTTGTGGCCGGGACCCTACACCTTC
CDR3: CASSLWPGPYTF
D: NA
size: NA
J: TRBJ1-2
V: TRBV5-6

DNA: TGTGCCAGCAGCCAAGGGTACAGGGTGGTCGAGCAGTACTTC
CDR3: CASSQGYRVVEQYF
D: NA
size: NA
J: TRBJ2-7
V: TRBV3-1/TRBV3-2

DNA: TGTGCCAGCAGAACGGGACCGACCGACACTGAAGCTTTCTTT
CDR3: CASRTGPTDTEAFF
D: NA
size: NA
J: TRBJ1-1
V: TRBV7-2

DNA: TGTGCCAGCAGCGTAGGGACAGGGGGGAGTGGGATCGAGACCCAGTACTTC
CDR3: CASSVGTGGSGIETQYF
D: TRBD1
size: NA
J: TRBJ2-5
V: TRBV2

DNA: TGTGCCAGCACCCCAGAACGGGCTCGGGTGAATGAGCAGTTCTTC
CDR3: CASTPERARVNEQFF
D: NA
size: NA
J: TRBJ2-1
V: TRBV7-2

DNA: TGTGCCAGCTCACTTACGAACACCGGGGAGCTGTTTTTT
CDR3: CASSLTNTGELFF
D: NA
size: few
J: TRBJ2-2
V: TRBV18

DNA: TGTGCCAGCAGCGAGGACAGGACCATGAACACTGAAGCTTTCTTT
CDR3: CASSEDRTMNTEAFF
D: TRBD1
size: NA
J: TRBJ1-1
V: TRBV2

DNA: TGTGCCAGCAGCCAAGGGTCAGGGGCAGGTCAGCCCCAGCATTTT
CDR3: CASSQGSGAGQPQHF
D: NA
size: NA
J: TRBJ1-5
V: TRBV3-1/TRBV3-2

DNA: TGTGCCAGCAGCCCGGCGGGGCGGGAGGGGGTTGAGCAGTTCTTC
CDR3: CASSPAGREGVEQFF
D: TRBD2
size: once
J: TRBJ2-1
V: TRBV7-8

DNA: TGCGCCAGCAGTATTTCCGGGACCAGCACAGATACGCAGTATTTT
CDR3: CASSISGTSTDTQYF
D: NA
size: NA
J: TRBJ2-3
V: TRBV5-1

DNA: TGTGCCAGCAGTTTGGCAGGGGGCAACCAGCCCCAGCATTTT
CDR3: CASSLAGGNQPQHF
D: TRBD1
size: NA
J: TRBJ1-5
V: TRBV28

DNA: TGTGCCAGCAGCGGGGGACACACAGCCGAAGCTTTCTTT
CDR3: CASSGGHTAEAFF
D: NA
size: NA
J: TRBJ1-1
V: TRBV6-5

DNA: TGTGCCAGCTCACCAAAAGCAGGATCGGTATCGGATGGCTACACCTTC
CDR3: CASSPKAGSVSDGYTF
D: NA
size: NA
J: TRBJ1-2
V: TRBV18

DNA: TGCGCCAGCAGCCCTGGGCGCGGGCATAATTCACCCCTCCACTTT
CDR3: CASSPGRGHNSPLHF
D: NA
size: NA
J: TRBJ1-6
V: TRBV23-1

DNA: TGCGCCAGCAGCCTGAAGACAGGGTCTAATGAGCAGTTCTTC
CDR3: CASSLKTGSNEQFF
D: TRBD1
size: NA
J: TRBJ2-1
V: TRBV5-1

DNA: TGTGCCACCAGTGATATAAGAGGAGGAGGTGGCTACACCTTC
CDR3: CATSDIRGGGGYTF
D: NA
size: NA
J: TRBJ1-2
V: TRBV24-1

DNA: TGCGCCAGCAGCGGGACAGGGGATTCCAACACCATATATTTT
CDR3: CASSGTGDSNTIYF
D: TRBD1
size: NA
J: TRBJ1-3
V: TRBV5-1

DNA: TGTGCCAGCTCACCCCAGGGAGGCTACAATGAGCAGTTCTTC
CDR3: CASSPQGGYNEQFF
D: NA
size: NA
J: TRBJ2-1
V: TRBV18

DNA: TGTGCCAGCAGTTGGAGACGGGGGGGCCTCGATGAGCAGTTCTTC
CDR3: CASSWRRGGLDEQFF
D: TRBD2
size: once
J: TRBJ2-1
V: TRBV27

DNA: TGCAGCGTTGGAGACAACTCCTACAATGAGCAGTTCTTC
CDR3: CSVGDNSYNEQFF
D: NA
size: NA
J: TRBJ2-1
V: TRBV29-1

DNA: TGTGCCAGCAGCTTATCGGGGGGTACTGAAGCTTTCTTT
CDR3: CASSLSGGTEAFF
D: NA
size: NA
J: TRBJ1-1
V: TRBV7-6

DNA: TGTGCCAGCTCCTTCCGGGGGAAAAACATTCAGTACTTC
CDR3: CASSFRGKNIQYF
D: NA
size: NA
J: TRBJ2-4
V: TRBV2

DNA: TGTGCCAGCAGCCGCGGACAGGGGGCGGCCACCGGGGAGCTGTTTTTT
CDR3: CASSRGQGAATGELFF
D: TRBD1
size: NA
J: TRBJ2-2
V: TRBV7-9

DNA: TGTGCCAGCAGCCTCTGGGTTGGGGGTGACCAGCCCCAGCATTTT
CDR3: CASSLWVGGDQPQHF
D: NA
size: NA
J: TRBJ1-5
V: TRBV5-5

DNA: TGTGCCAGCAGCGTTACTAGCCAAACTAGCACAGATACGCAGTATTTT
CDR3: CASSVTSQTSTDTQYF
D: NA
size: NA
J: TRBJ2-3
V: TRBV9

DNA: TGTGCTGGCAGTGGCTACACCTTC
CDR3: CAGSGYTF
D: NA
size: NA
J: TRBJ1-2
V: TRBV7-9

DNA: TGTGCTAGCAGAGCCGGGACTAGCAAAACCGGGGAGCTGTTTTTT
CDR3: CASRAGTSKTGELFF
D: TRBD2
size: few
J: TRBJ2-2
V: TRBV7-7

DNA: TGCGCCAGCCCCGCAATTCAAACTTACAATGAGCAGTTCTTC
CDR3: CASPAIQTYNEQFF
D: NA
size: NA
J: TRBJ2-1
V: TRBV5-1

DNA: TGTGCCAGTAGTATAGGACAGGAAAGACACGAGCAGTACTTC
CDR3: CASSIGQERHEQYF
D: NA
size: once
J: TRBJ2-7
V: TRBV19

DNA: TGTGCCAGCAGCCTCGGGGACAGGGCTGGCGCTTTCTTT
CDR3: CASSLGDRAGAFF
D: TRBD1
size: NA
J: TRBJ1-1
V: TRBV3-1/TRBV3-2

DNA: TGTGCCAGCACCAAGGTTACAGGCCAAGAGACCCAGTACTTC
CDR3: CASTKVTGQETQYF
D: NA
size: NA
J: TRBJ2-5
V: TRBV7-7

DNA: TGTGCCAGCAGCCAAGAAGGACTAGCGGGTGTAGAGGGCCAGTACTTC
CDR3: CASSQEGLAGVEGQYF
D: TRBD2
size: NA
J: TRBJ2-5
V: TRBV3-1/TRBV3-2

DNA: TGTGCCAGCAGTTTTCGGGAGACCCAGTACTTC
CDR3: CASSFRETQYF
D: NA
size: NA
J: TRBJ2-5
V: TRBV28